The 21 T cell receptor beta chains reported below all come from one sample, sequenced in a study of cytomegalovirus exposure and HLA in healthy donors. Both 60 Vbeta primers and 13 Jbeta primers went into the PCR. TCRdb's copy holds only in-frame clones and misses some; the assay was immunoSEQ multiplex PCR. The sample's table shows over 60,000 clones. Sequenced sample: PBMCs. These receptors all stem from a female donor in good health and CMV-seropositive.

J is TRBJ2-3 and V is TRBV19; D gene unclear. Germline CDR1 is LNHDA and CDR2 is SQIVND (reference sequence). The V end lost 6 bases, the J end lost 0 bases, and 7 bases lay between the germline ends. This CDR3 contains 13 residues. The CDR3 DNA reads as TGTGCCAGTAGCGGTTCTAGCACAGATACGCAGTATTTT. Its protein product is CASSGSSTDTQYF.

The rearrangement links TRBV6-5 to TRBJ1-1; 7 bases are shared with TRBD1. J lost 5 bases, V lost 5 bases, and 5 bases had no gene match. The CDR3 is made up of 13 amino acids. Germline V gene data show CDR1 as MNHEY and CDR2 as SVGAGI. CDR3: CASSQTGWTEAFF. CDR3 bases: TGTGCCAGCAGTCAGACAGGGTGGACTGAAGCTTTCTTT.

This chain joins TRBV13 and TRBJ2-1; 10 positions agree with TRBD1. V lost 1 base, J lost 4 bases, and 1 base stayed unmatched. The CDR3 runs 15 residues. Germline CDR1 reads PRHDT; CDR2 reads FYEKMQ (reference sequence). The chain's CDR3 is CASSLAGQGYNEQFF. The CDR3 DNA sequence: TGTGCCAGCAGCTTAGCGGGACAGGGGTACAATGAGCAGTTCTTC. The full variable domain, in which reference TRBV13 and TRBJ2-1 provide the parts outside the CDR3, is AAGVIQSPRHLIKEKRETATLKCYPIPRHDTVYWYQQGPGQDPQFLISFYEKMQSDKGSIPDRFSAQQFSDYHSELNMSSLELGDSALYFCASSLAGQGYNEQFFGPGTRLTVL.

The chain uses TRBV5-1 and TRBJ2-7; tentatively, D is TRBD2 (6 bases). This CDR3 comprises 14 residues. From germline, CDR1 is SGHRS and CDR2 YFSETQ. V was pared by 6 bases and J by 6 bases, with 19 bases between. CDR3: CASTPGTPPLEQYF. In nucleotides, the CDR3 is TGCGCCAGCACCCCGGGGACTCCTCCCCTCGAGCAGTACTTC.

This chain links TRBV6-1 with TRBJ1-2, with 7 nucleotides matching TRBD1. The V gene's germline CDR1 is MNHNS and CDR2 SASEGT. V lost 6 bases and J lost 2; bases outside the gene matches: 3. This CDR3 contains 13 residues. DNA of the CDR3: TGTGCCAGCAGAGAGACAGGGAACTATGGCTACACCTTC. As protein: CASRETGNYGYTF.

The chain combines TRBV9 with TRBJ1-1; D is unclear. The CDR3 runs 15 residues. V was cut by 4 bases and J by 3 bases, with 16 bases left in between. Germline CDR1 reads SGDLS; CDR2 reads YYNGEE. CDR3 loop: CASSPNIGRYTEAFF. The CDR3 DNA sequence: TGTGCCAGCAGCCCTAACATCGGCAGGTACACTGAAGCTTTCTTT. Full variable domain (missing parts from reference TRBV9 and TRBJ1-1): DSGVTQTPKHLITATGQRVTLRCSPRSGDLSVYWYQQSLDQGLQFLIQYYNGEERAKGNILERFSAQQFPDLHSELNLSSLELGDSALYFCASSPNIGRYTEAFFGQGTRLTVV.

This chain joins TRBV27 and TRBJ2-7; TRBD1 aligns across 10 bases. Germline CDR1 MNHEY, CDR2 SMNVEV (reference sequence). After removal of 4 bases from V and 6 bases from J, the junction contained 6 bases not matched to a gene. The CDR3 has 14 amino acids. The CDR3 DNA reads as TGTGCCAGCAGTTCCCGACAGGGGGCGGGCGAGCAGTACTTC. This codes for CASSSRQGAGEQYF.

This chain links TRBV29-1 with TRBJ2-5, with a tentative D call TRBD2 (7 bases). There are 18 residues in the CDR3. The V gene's germline CDR1 is SQVTM and CDR2 ANQGSEA. With 2 bases removed from V and 1 base from J, the gap between germline ends came to 23 bases. The CDR3 protein is CSVESGRRVGGPQETQYF. Written as DNA, the CDR3 is TGCAGCGTTGAATCTGGGAGACGAGTGGGGGGGCCCCAAGAGACCCAGTACTTC.

The J gene is TRBJ2-1, the V gene TRBV10-3; D uncertain. V was shortened by 3 bases and J by 6 bases, with 12 bases between the two germline ends. The CDR3 has 14 amino acids. CDR1 is ENHRY and CDR2 is SYGVKD in the germline V gene. The CDR3 loop is CAISDGSRINEQFF. The CDR3 DNA reads as TGTGCCATCAGTGACGGGTCTAGAATCAATGAGCAGTTCTTC.

The chain carries TRBV4-3 and TRBJ2-3; D not resolved. Germline V gives CDR1 LGHNA, CDR2 YSLEER. Trimming removed 2 bases at V and 2 bases at J, with 20 bases between. This CDR3 contains 18 residues. The CDR3 bases are TGCGCCAGCAGCCAACAACACTACCGGCTACAATTCACAGATACGCAGTATTTT. Protein sequence: CASSQQHYRLQFTDTQYF.

This chain joins TRBV6-1 and TRBJ2-1, with TRBD2 matching 8 bases. The germline V gene has CDR1 MNHNS and CDR2 SASEGT. With V trimmed by 4 bases and J by 7 bases, 6 bases remained unmatched. This CDR3 comprises 14 residues. CDR3 DNA: TGTGCCAGCAGTGCGACGGGGGGGGTTAATGAGCAGTTCTTC. This codes for CASSATGGVNEQFF.

J is TRBJ1-2 and V is TRBV9; TRBD1 aligns across 7 bases. The CDR3 runs 14 residues. J lost 4 bases, V lost 4 bases, and 7 bases had no gene match. Germline V gene data show CDR1 as SGDLS and CDR2 as YYNGEE. The CDR3 coding sequence is TGTGCCAGCAGCCCAGGGGGAGTTAGCTATGGCTACACCTTC. Its protein product is CASSPGGVSYGYTF.

The chain combines TRBV6-5 with TRBJ2-7; D uncertain. Germline V gene data show CDR1 as MNHEY and CDR2 as SVGAGI. The V gene lost 7 bases and the J gene lost 4 bases, with 14 bases spanning the gap. The CDR3 totals 13 residues. Written as DNA, the CDR3 is TGTGCCAGCACCAAGCCAGGCTCATACGAGCAGTACTTC. This codes for CASTKPGSYEQYF.

The rearrangement uses TRBV11-2 and TRBJ2-1; D is ambiguous. V was trimmed by 1 base and J by 11 bases, leaving 9 bases between them. The CDR3 length is 12 residues. CDR1 is SGHAT, CDR2 FQNNGV, per germline. CDR3 amino acids: CASSLGLPQQFF. The CDR3 nucleotides read TGTGCCAGCAGCTTAGGTCTACCCCAGCAGTTCTTC.

The chain carries TRBV5-5 and TRBJ1-1; a weak D match, TRBD1 (5 bases). This CDR3 spans 14 amino acids. Germline V CDR1 and CDR2: SGHKS, YYEKEE (reference sequence). V was cut by 0 bases and J by 3 bases, with 9 bases left in between. The CDR3 sequence: CASSLVVGDTEAFF. The CDR3 nucleotides are TGTGCCAGCAGCTTGGTGGTAGGGGACACTGAAGCTTTCTTT.

The chain has TRBV15 and TRBJ2-7, with a possible D match to TRBD1 (6 bases). The germline V gene encodes CDR1 LNHNV and CDR2 YYDKDF (reference sequence). The V end was cut by 0 bases, the J end by 1 base, with 10 bases between. The CDR3 consists of 15 residues. The CDR3 sequence is CATSRDRGVSYEQYF. The CDR3 DNA sequence: TGTGCCACCAGCAGAGACAGGGGAGTTTCCTACGAGCAGTACTTC.

This chain links TRBV19 with TRBJ2-3; TRBD1 is a possible D gene (6 bases). CDR1 is LNHDA and CDR2 is SQIVND in the germline V gene (reference sequence). V lost 4 bases and J lost 2, with 13 bases in between. The CDR3 is made up of 15 amino acids. CDR3 nucleotide sequence: TGTGCCAGTAGTAGCGGGCAGGGGTTCACAGATACGCAGTATTTT. This encodes CASSSGQGFTDTQYF.

The chain uses TRBV6-1 and TRBJ1-5; 8 bases line up with TRBD1. Per the germline V gene, CDR1 is MNHNS and CDR2 is SASEGT. J lost 7 bases, V lost 4 bases, and 3 bases had no gene match. This CDR3 comprises 13 residues. CDR3 loop: CASSVDRAQPQHF. The CDR3 DNA reads as TGTGCCAGCAGTGTGGACAGGGCGCAGCCCCAGCATTTT.

J is TRBJ1-2 and V is TRBV2; no firm D call. Germline V gene lookup returns CDR1 SNHLY and CDR2 FYNNEI. The CDR3 has 12 amino acids. The V and J ends lost 3 bases and 2 bases respectively, with 4 bases between them. The chain's CDR3 is CASSEGNYGYTF. In DNA, the CDR3 is TGTGCCAGCAGTGAGGGCAACTATGGCTACACCTTC.

This chain joins TRBV4-3 and TRBJ2-7; 9 bases agree with TRBD1. CDR3 length: 14 amino acids. The germline gives CDR1 LGHNA, CDR2 YSLEER. V shed 4 bases, J shed 2 bases, and the junction held 3 bases outside the gene matches. The DNA for the CDR3 is TGCGCCAGCAGCCCCAACAGGGGGCCCTACGAGCAGTACTTC. This translates into CASSPNRGPYEQYF.

V and J are TRBV6-1 and TRBJ1-2; D may be TRBD1 (5 bases). There are 15 residues in the CDR3. V was clipped by 1 base and J by 4 bases, with 13 bases between them. From germline, CDR1 is MNHNS and CDR2 SASEGT. This CDR3 is CASSEGSGDLYGYTF. CDR3 nucleotides: TGTGCCAGCAGTGAAGGCAGCGGGGACCTCTATGGCTACACCTTC.